The T cell receptor (beta chain) under discussion was sequenced for a study of human T cells and chemical hapten exposure. Study context: Patch tests applied 0.01% DPC to the upper back and were scored after 6 days. Patients, mostly women, had alopecia areata, alopecia totalis or alopecia universalis.

In the original processing: A typical sample had roughly 96,000 TCRs, with roughly 23,224 to 690,600 overall. TCRdb reanalysed the RACE reads using MiXCR and keeps one entry per CDR3 protein. It is TCRdb's table, rather than the study itself, that gives the V and J calls and clone size. This sample has 250,000 to 300,000 distinct CDR3 sequences, with around 7.3% found just once. Findings and caveats of the study: Healthy individuals' immune responses may differ from those of donors, who had alopecia.

In this sample, this clonotype turned up a few times. Antigen specificity is unknown. The time point: pre-sensitization, week 0. Treatment defined: therapeutic diphenylcyclopropenone sensitization with weekly scalp DPC. Trimming shortened V by 0 bases and J by 7 bases, and 10 bases separated the two germline ends. The CDR3 loop spans 14 amino acids. Germline V CDR1 and CDR2: LGHNA, YSLEER. The clonotype was recovered from a man aged 18 to 29 with alopecia areata. Some clones in this sample may be carry-over from other donors' samples. The source material was whole blood, sampled in connection with sensitization to the hapten diphenylcyclopropenone (DPC). The gene calls are TRBV4-3 and TRBJ1-5, with D perhaps matching TRBD1 (5 bases). DNA of the CDR3: TGCGCCAGCAGCCAAGATGAGGGGATGCAGCCCCAGCATTTT. This encodes CASSQDEGMQPQHF.